This passage covers 17 T cell receptor beta chains from one sample sequenced in a study of patients and donors after allogeneic stem cell transplantation. A single record per CDR3 protein comes from TCRdb applying MiXCR to the RT-PCR reads. The sample has about 89,000 distinct CDR3 sequences, around 48% seen once; the top ten hold 50% to 75%. Sequenced input: blood, either unsorted or a sorted T cell fraction (not recorded which). Receptors were obtained from a human donor who was either an allogeneic HSCT recipient or a stem cell or donor lymphocyte infusion donor (not recorded which). It is not recorded whose cells these are; they may come from a transplant donor.

The chain has TRBV12-3 or TRBV12-4 and TRBJ2-3; 7 bases match TRBD1. CDR3 size: 14 residues. CDR3 nucleotides: TGTGCTGTCGAAGGGACAGACCGCACAGATACGCAGTATTTT. Translating gives CAVEGTDRTDTQYF.

This chain links TRBV18 with TRBJ1-1, with D possibly matching TRBD1 (6 bases). Germline V gene sequence: CDR1 KGHSH, CDR2 LQKENI. The V end was cut by 8 bases, the J end by 3 bases, with 13 bases between. This CDR3 has 13 amino acids. The CDR3 DNA sequence: TGTGCCAGCGGGGGGGGCGGATACACTGAAGCTTTCTTT. The encoded protein is CASGGGGYTEAFF.

The rearrangement uses TRBV27 and TRBJ2-5, with 8 nucleotides matching TRBD2. The CDR3 loop spans 16 amino acids. V gave up 4 bases and J gave up 3 bases; unmatched junction bases: 10. Germline V CDR1 and CDR2: MNHEY, SMNVEV (reference sequence). CDR3 loop: CASSSLGLDTKETQYF. DNA of the CDR3: TGTGCCAGCAGTTCACTGGGACTAGACACTAAAGAGACCCAGTACTTC.

The chain couples TRBV12-3 or TRBV12-4 to TRBJ1-2; D unresolved. This CDR3 comprises 13 residues. The V end lost 8 bases, the J end lost 5 bases, and 15 bases lay between the germline ends. This CDR3 reads CASAHLSPYGYTF. The CDR3 region has the DNA TGTGCCAGCGCCCACCTATCTCCATATGGCTACACCTTC.

The chain has TRBV6-5 and TRBJ1-5, with 7 bases matching TRBD1. The CDR3 extends over 15 amino acids. Germline CDR1 is MNHEY and CDR2 is SVGAGI. J lost 7 bases, V lost 0 bases, and 6 bases had no gene match. The CDR3 spells CASSYSRQGGQPQHF. CDR3 sequence (DNA): TGTGCCAGCAGTTACTCGCGACAGGGAGGCCAGCCCCAGCATTTT.

This clonotype occurred a few times. The chain is built from TRBV4-1 and TRBJ1-4; no definite D call. The germline CDR1 and CDR2 sequences are MGHRA and YSYEKL. The CDR3 has 14 residues. The V and J ends lost 1 base and 10 bases respectively, with 13 bases between them. This chain's CDR3 is CASSQAGGPVKLFF. CDR3 sequence (DNA): TGCGCCAGCAGCCAAGCAGGTGGGCCCGTAAAACTGTTTTTT.

The chain combines TRBV29-1 with TRBJ2-7, with D tentatively TRBD2 (5 bases). The V gene lost 8 bases and the J gene lost 2 bases, with 16 bases spanning the gap. The CDR3 length is 13 residues. The V gene's germline CDR1 is SQVTM and CDR2 ANQGSEA. The CDR3 protein is CSYGLAVTYEQYF. The DNA of the CDR3 is TGCAGCTATGGGCTAGCCGTTACCTACGAGCAGTACTTC.

The chain couples TRBV15 to TRBJ1-1; D ambiguous. Trimming stripped 1 base from V and 7 bases from J, with 13 bases between. Germline V gives CDR1 LNHNV, CDR2 YYDKDF (reference sequence). This CDR3 comprises 14 residues. The CDR3 coding sequence is TGTGCCACCAGCAGAGTCAATCTGGTAGATGAAGCTTTCTTT. Translated: CATSRVNLVDEAFF.

This clonotype has just a few counts. The V gene is TRBV27, the J gene TRBJ2-4; no firm D call. The length of the CDR3 is 15 residues. Germline CDR1 reads MNHEY; CDR2 reads SMNVEV (reference sequence). V was trimmed by 7 bases and J by 0 bases, leaving 13 bases between them. The CDR3: CASTDLTLAKNIQYF. CDR3 coding DNA: TGTGCCAGCACCGACTTGACCCTAGCCAAAAACATTCAGTACTTC.

This sequence joins TRBV12-3 or TRBV12-4 and TRBJ1-4, with TRBD1 matching over 7 bases. Losses at the gene ends were 6 bases for V and 8 bases for J; bases not matched to a gene: 9. There are 14 residues in the CDR3. The CDR3 spells CASRPGQIDEKLFF. The CDR3 region has the DNA TGTGCCAGCAGACCGGGACAGATCGACGAAAAACTGTTTTTT.

This sequence joins TRBV4-3 and TRBJ2-3; either TRBD1 or TRBD2 may fit D (6 bases each). The CDR3 has 15 amino acids. Germline CDR1 is LGHNA and CDR2 is YSLEER. Trimming took 4 bases from V and 2 from J, leaving 13 bases between them. The CDR3 DNA is TGCGCCAGCAGCCTCGCAAGGGGGGCCACAGATACGCAGTATTTT. As protein: CASSLARGATDTQYF.

This clonotype was seen more than once but under ten times. The chain employs TRBV29-1 and TRBJ1-2, with D perhaps TRBD1 (5 bases). Trimming took off 3 bases at V and 8 bases at J, with 13 bases between the two ends. The CDR3 has 12 amino acids. Germline loops: CDR1 SQVTM, CDR2 ANQGSEA. For the CDR3, the DNA is TGCAGCGTTGAGACCAGGGTGAGAGGCTACACCTTC. Translating gives CSVETRVRGYTF.

The chain carries TRBV11-2 and TRBJ1-4; D is uncertain. This CDR3 is built from 16 residues. The germline V and J ends were trimmed by 1 base and 0 bases, with 9 bases remaining between them. The germline V gene has CDR1 SGHAT and CDR2 FQNNGV. The CDR3 sequence is CASSLVGGATNEKLFF. In DNA, the CDR3 is TGTGCCAGCAGCTTAGTTGGCGGTGCAACTAATGAAAAACTGTTTTTT.

J is TRBJ2-1 and V is TRBV28; D remains unclear. The CDR3 loop spans 13 amino acids. V was trimmed by 2 bases and J by 10 bases, leaving 12 bases between them. Germline CDR1 and CDR2: MDHEN and SYDVKM. CDR3 amino acids: CASSLLNFEEQFF. CDR3 DNA sequence: TGTGCCAGCAGTTTACTGAACTTCGAAGAGCAGTTCTTC.

The DNA for the CDR3 is TGTGCCAGCAGCTTGGGGGGGTCCAACACTGAAGCTTTCTTT. Protein sequence: CASSLGGSNTEAFF. V is TRBV5-6 and J is TRBJ1-1; tentative D call: TRBD1 (5 bases). V gave up 0 bases and J gave up 2 bases, with 8 bases separating them. CDR1 and CDR2 from the germline V gene are SGHDT and YYEEEE. This CDR3 is built from 14 residues.

As DNA, the CDR3 is TGTGCCAGCAGCTTAGGACAGGGAGTGAACACTGAAGCTTTCTTT. Translation gives CASSLGQGVNTEAFF. The V and J genes are TRBV7-2 and TRBJ1-1; 7 nucleotides agree with TRBD1. Germline CDR1 is SGHTA and CDR2 is FQGNSA. The CDR3 is 15 residues long. Trimming at V came to 1 base and at J to 0 bases, leaving 2 bases not matched to a gene.

V gene TRBV5-6 combines with J gene TRBJ1-5; D call uncertain. Germline-derived CDR1 and CDR2 are SGHDT and YYEEEE. The CDR3 is 13 residues long. V gave up 0 bases and J gave up 4 bases, with 5 bases separating them. The chain's CDR3 is CASSLEPNQPQHF. The CDR3 nucleotides are TGTGCCAGCAGCTTGGAACCGAATCAGCCCCAGCATTTT.